Listed below are T cell receptor beta chains from one sample, sequenced in a study of blood T cell repertoires in COVID-19. This table comes from immunoSEQ multiplex PCR, and its TCRdb copy is limited to in-frame clones, with some not included. The table lists about 140,000 clones, more than 85% of them singletons. Specimen: peripheral blood. Receptors originate from a human donor in a cohort sampled during active COVID-19. CDR3s include the opening cysteine and the closing phenylalanine or tryptophan. D genes are given only for firm matches. The size field is filled for only some rows; it gives once, few, many or a size class.

TRBV5-1	.	TRBJ2-2	TRBD2	CASSLTSGRQYTGELFF	TGCGCCAGCAGCCTGACTAGCGGGAGGCAGTACACCGGGGAGCTGTTTTTT
TRBV5-1	few	TRBJ2-5	TRBD1	CASSGDRGLMVQETQYF	TGCGCCAGCAGCGGGGACAGGGGACTCATGGTACAAGAGACCCAGTACTTC
TRBV6-2/TRBV6-3	.	TRBJ2-7	TRBD2	CASSQEGLSYEQYF	TGTGCCAGCAGCCAGGAGGGACTATCCTACGAGCAGTACTTC
TRBV5-8	.	TRBJ1-1	.	CASRPWIGVDTEAFF	TGTGCCAGCAGGCCTTGGATCGGGGTGGACACTGAAGCTTTCTTT
TRBV5-8	.	TRBJ2-1	.	CASRLGSPGEGFF	TGTGCCAGCAGGTTAGGCTCCCCGGGAGAGGGGTTCTTC
TRBV30	.	TRBJ1-4	TRBD1	CAWSDRAHATNEKLFF	TGTGCCTGGAGCGACAGGGCACATGCAACTAATGAAAAACTGTTTTTT
TRBV15	.	TRBJ2-7	TRBD2	CATSKRLAEGGYEQYF	TGTGCCACCAGCAAACGACTAGCGGAGGGCGGCTACGAGCAGTACTTC
TRBV11-2	.	TRBJ1-4	.	CASSYPGGEKLFF	TGTGCCAGCAGCTACCCGGGGGGGGAAAAACTGTTTTTT
TRBV20-1	once	TRBJ2-5	.	CSASFGQARGTQYF	TGCAGTGCTAGTTTCGGTCAGGCCCGTGGGACCCAGTACTTC
TRBV27	.	TRBJ1-4	TRBD1	CASSSYRGGEKLFF	TGTGCCAGCAGTTCCTACAGGGGTGGGGAAAAACTGTTTTTT
TRBV19	.	TRBJ2-2	.	CASTFWQGGELFF	TGTGCCAGTACTTTCTGGCAGGGCGGGGAGCTGTTTTTT
TRBV19	.	TRBJ2-7	.	CASSISSGRTAFFEQYF	TGTGCCAGTAGTATTTCGAGTGGACGGACAGCTTTTTTCGAGCAGTACTTC
TRBV15	many	TRBJ2-7	.	CATSNGQTRPYEQYF	TGTGCCACCAGCAACGGACAGACACGACCCTACGAGCAGTACTTC
TRBV28	many	TRBJ2-5	.	CASSSDRGGETQYF	TGTGCCAGCAGTTCTGACCGAGGGGGAGAGACCCAGTACTTC
TRBV11-3	.	TRBJ2-7	.	CASSLLGGREQYF	TGTGCCAGCAGCTTATTGGGGGGGCGCGAGCAGTACTTC
TRBV7-8	.	TRBJ2-2	.	CAGQGPTNTGELFF	TGTGCCGGGCAGGGGCCGACTAACACCGGGGAGCTGTTTTTT
TRBV2	.	TRBJ1-1	TRBD1	CASSGQGAQNTEAFF	TGTGCCAGCAGTGGACAGGGGGCGCAAAACACTGAAGCTTTCTTT
TRBV3-1/TRBV3-2	.	TRBJ2-7	.	CASSQEYSEQYF	TGTGCCAGCAGCCAAGAGTACTCCGAGCAGTACTTC
TRBV19	.	TRBJ1-2	.	CASSRGGQGYYGYTF	TGTGCCAGTAGTAGAGGAGGGCAGGGCTACTATGGCTACACCTTC
TRBV4-1	.	TRBJ2-3	.	CASSQGSDTQYF	TGCGCCAGCAGCCAAGGTTCGGATACGCAGTATTTT
TRBV5-1	.	TRBJ2-7	.	CASSLTSNGEQYF	TGCGCCAGCAGCCTCACTAGTAACGGCGAGCAGTACTTC
TRBV27	.	TRBJ1-5	.	CASSLPVWTAPIYQPQHF	TGTGCCAGCAGTTTGCCTGTGTGGACAGCCCCCATATATCAGCCCCAGCATTTT
TRBV30	.	TRBJ2-7	TRBD1	CAGQTGTGRLYEQYF	TGTGCCGGACAGACCGGGACAGGGAGGTTATACGAGCAGTACTTC
TRBV3-1/TRBV3-2	.	TRBJ2-7	.	CASSQDRGTYEQYF	TGTGCCAGCAGCCAAGACCGGGGAACCTACGAGCAGTACTTC
TRBV5-1	.	TRBJ2-1	.	CASSLPGNEQFF	TGCGCCAGCAGCTTGCCAGGAAATGAGCAGTTCTTC
TRBV7-2	.	TRBJ2-1	.	CASSLEVAQYNEQFF	TGTGCCAGCAGCTTAGAAGTAGCGCAATACAATGAGCAGTTCTTC
TRBV30	.	TRBJ1-5	TRBD1	CAWKGQGDIHQPQHF	TGTGCCTGGAAAGGTCAGGGGGATATTCATCAGCCCCAGCATTTT
TRBV12-3/TRBV12-4	.	TRBJ1-3	.	CASTPPGTIYF	TGTGCCAGCACCCCGCCAGGCACCATATATTTT
TRBV21-1	.	TRBJ2-1	.	CASSKVMNPRGEQFF	TGTGCCAGCAGCAAAGTAATGAACCCGCGGGGCGAGCAGTTCTTC
TRBV5-6	.	TRBJ2-1	.	CASSQTNYNEQFF	TGTGCCAGCAGCCAGACTAACTACAATGAGCAGTTCTTC
TRBV7-9	.	TRBJ1-2	.	CASRAGAGGGYGYTF	TGTGCCAGCCGCGCGGGGGCGGGGGGCGGCTATGGCTACACCTTC